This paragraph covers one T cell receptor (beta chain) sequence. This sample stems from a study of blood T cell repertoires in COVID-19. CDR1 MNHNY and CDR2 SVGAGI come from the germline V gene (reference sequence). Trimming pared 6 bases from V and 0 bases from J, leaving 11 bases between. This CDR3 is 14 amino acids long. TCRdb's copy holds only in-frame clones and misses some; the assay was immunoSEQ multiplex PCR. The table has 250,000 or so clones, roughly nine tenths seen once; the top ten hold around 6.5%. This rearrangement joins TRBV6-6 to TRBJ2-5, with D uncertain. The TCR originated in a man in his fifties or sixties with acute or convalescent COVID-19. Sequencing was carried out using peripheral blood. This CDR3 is CASSRSTDQETQYF. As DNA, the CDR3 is TGTGCCAGCAGCCGCTCCACGGACCAAGAGACCCAGTACTTC.